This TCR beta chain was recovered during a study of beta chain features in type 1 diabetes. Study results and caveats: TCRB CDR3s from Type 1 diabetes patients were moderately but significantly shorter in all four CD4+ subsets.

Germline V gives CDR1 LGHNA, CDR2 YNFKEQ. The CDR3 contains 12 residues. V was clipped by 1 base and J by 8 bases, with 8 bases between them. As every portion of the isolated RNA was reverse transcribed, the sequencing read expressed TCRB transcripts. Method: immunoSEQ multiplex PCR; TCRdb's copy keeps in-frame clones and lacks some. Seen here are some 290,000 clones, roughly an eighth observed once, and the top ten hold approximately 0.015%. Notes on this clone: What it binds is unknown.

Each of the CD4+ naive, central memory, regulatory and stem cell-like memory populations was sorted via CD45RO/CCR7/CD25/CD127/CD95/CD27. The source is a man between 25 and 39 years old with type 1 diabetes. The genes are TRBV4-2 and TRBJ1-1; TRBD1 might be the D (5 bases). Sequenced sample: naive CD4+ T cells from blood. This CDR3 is CASSQVDREAFF. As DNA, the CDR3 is TGTGCCAGCAGCCAAGTTGACAGAGAAGCTTTCTTT.